A single sample is the source of the 32 T cell receptor beta chains below, sequenced in a study of T-cell memory formation after mild COVID-19. TCRdb passed the 5' RACE reads through MiXCR, listing each CDR3 protein once. The sample holds around 370,000 distinct CDR3 sequences, roughly 20% seen once. The material sequenced was PBMCs or a T cell subset sorted from them (not recorded which). All receptors derive from an adult woman who had mild COVID-19 (a few samples of this study predate the infection). Cell type and time point are not known.

V and J are TRBV7-2 and TRBJ2-7; TRBD2 matches 9 bases. Germline trimming cut 1 base from V and 1 base from J; bases unmatched to any gene: 11. The germline V gene has CDR1 SGHTA and CDR2 FQGNSA. This CDR3 region has 18 residues. This CDR3 reads CASSLGGPSAGGSYEQYF. CDR3 nucleotides: TGTGCCAGCAGCTTAGGAGGCCCCTCGGCGGGAGGGTCCTACGAGCAGTACTTC.

The chain joins TRBV3-1 to TRBJ2-7; TRBD2 agrees at 9 bases. Looked up from germline, CDR1 is LGHDT and CDR2 is YNNKEL (reference sequence). The CDR3 is made up of 14 amino acids. V was clipped by 3 bases and J by 7 bases; unmatched bases: 7. The CDR3 DNA reads as TGTGCCAGCAGCCACCAGACTAGCGGTGTGGAGCAGTACTTC. Translation: CASSHQTSGVEQYF.

The J gene is TRBJ1-1, the V gene TRBV2, with D uncertain. Trimming cost V 4 bases and J 1 base, with 10 bases left between them. Germline V CDR1 and CDR2: SNHLY, FYNNEI. The CDR3 totals 14 residues. The CDR3 sequence: CASSVDGRNTEAFF. The CDR3 DNA is TGTGCCAGCAGTGTGGACGGTAGGAACACTGAAGCTTTCTTT.

The table lists this clonotype with a count of one. The V gene is TRBV6-2 or TRBV6-3, the J gene TRBJ2-6; 7 bases map to TRBD1. This CDR3 region has 17 residues. Germline CDR1 is MNHEY and CDR2 is SVGEGT. The junction had 9 bases not matched to a gene; V was cut back by 6 bases and J by 1 base. CDR3 region: CASSPQGLRSGANVLTF. The CDR3 DNA follows: TGTGCCAGCAGCCCACAGGGGCTTAGGTCTGGGGCCAACGTCCTGACTTTC.

This clonotype has more than one count but fewer than ten. The V gene is TRBV29-1, the J gene TRBJ2-1, with 11 bases lining up with TRBD2. The CDR3 consists of 15 residues. CDR1 and CDR2 (germline): SQVTM, ANQGSEA. V was pared by 6 bases and J by 4 bases, with 8 bases of the junction left unmatched. This chain's CDR3 is CSVTTSGGSYNEQFF. The DNA for the CDR3 is TGCAGCGTCACAACTAGCGGGGGATCGTACAATGAGCAGTTCTTC.

The chain recombines TRBV5-8 with TRBJ2-7, with no clear D. Germline V lookup: CDR1 SGHTS, CDR2 YDEGEE. Trimming took 1 base from V and 3 from J, leaving 8 bases between them. CDR3 length equals 13 residues. The CDR3 spells CASSLITVYEQYF. CDR3 bases: TGTGCCAGCAGCTTGATAACAGTCTACGAGCAGTACTTC.

This clonotype was seen at least ten times. This chain joins TRBV20-1 and TRBJ2-1; D assignment may be TRBD1 or TRBD2 (6 bases each). The ends were cut back, 0 bases at V and 7 bases at J, with 13 bases in the middle. The CDR3 totals 14 residues. The V gene's germline CDR1 is DFQATT and CDR2 SNEGSKA (reference sequence). The CDR3 sequence is CSARDPRRGNEQFF. The CDR3, as DNA: TGCAGTGCTAGAGATCCTCGGAGGGGGAATGAGCAGTTCTTC.

The rearrangement links TRBV19 to TRBJ1-1; D remains unclear. In germline, CDR1 is LNHDA, CDR2 SQIVND (reference sequence). The CDR3 covers 16 residues. V was clipped by 0 bases and J by 10 bases, with 21 bases between them. In nucleotides, the CDR3 is TGTGCCAGTAGTATAGATAGTCTGGGAGGGTCCGGGAGAGCTTTCTTT. Translating gives CASSIDSLGGSGRAFF.

This clonotype came up a few times. The chain couples TRBV20-1 to TRBJ2-5; 15 bases fit TRBD2. CDR3 length: 20 amino acids. CDR1 is DFQATT and CDR2 is SNEGSKA in the germline V gene (reference sequence). Germline trimming cut 0 bases from V and 3 bases from J; bases unmatched to any gene: 14. In DNA, the CDR3 is TGCAGTGCTAGAGATTCCCCTCGGACTAGCGGGAGGGCCGTCGAAGAGACCCAGTACTTC. Translation: CSARDSPRTSGRAVEETQYF.

The V gene is TRBV2, the J gene TRBJ1-2, with a possible D match to TRBD1 (5 bases). The CDR3 is made up of 13 amino acids. Germline V gene sequence: CDR1 SNHLY, CDR2 FYNNEI. V was clipped by 4 bases and J by 7 bases, with 13 bases between them. The CDR3 bases are TGTGCCAGCAGTGGTTTCAGGGTCCCTGGCTACACCTTC. Residues: CASSGFRVPGYTF.

V is TRBV7-2 and J is TRBJ1-3; D not certain. The V end lost 3 bases, the J end lost 3 bases, and 9 bases lay between the germline ends. This CDR3 region has 14 residues. The V gene's germline CDR1 is SGHTA and CDR2 FQGNSA. The CDR3, as DNA: TGTGCCAGCAGCTTTTGGGGAGGTGGAAACACCATATATTTT. Encoded protein: CASSFWGGGNTIYF.

The sample holds one count of this clonotype. The chain has TRBV4-1 and TRBJ1-6; D unclear. The V gene lost 0 bases and the J gene lost 7 bases, with 16 bases spanning the gap. Germline V lookup: CDR1 MGHRA, CDR2 YSYEKL. This CDR3 region has 17 residues. DNA for the CDR3: TGCGCCAGCAGCCAAGACCCCCTCGGGGAACTCAATTCACCCCTCCACTTT. Its protein is CASSQDPLGELNSPLHF.

The chain links TRBV6-5 to TRBJ1-6, with a possible D match to TRBD1 (5 bases). V was clipped by 3 bases and J by 7 bases, with 19 bases between them. The CDR3 contains 17 residues. From germline, CDR1 is MNHEY and CDR2 SVGAGI. Written as DNA, the CDR3 is TGTGCCAGCAGTTATCACGCCGACAGTGGAGTCAATTCACCCCTCCACTTT. Residues: CASSYHADSGVNSPLHF.

This clonotype was seen many times. V and J are TRBV9 and TRBJ2-1, with D uncertain. V dropped 4 bases and J dropped 2 bases, with 10 bases sitting between them. CDR1 and CDR2 from the germline V gene are SGDLS and YYNGEE. The CDR3 consists of 14 residues. As DNA, the CDR3 is TGTGCCAGCAGCCCCAACCCCACCTACAATGAGCAGTTCTTC. This gives the protein CASSPNPTYNEQFF.

At least ten counts were recorded for this clonotype. The chain couples TRBV11-3 to TRBJ2-1; no reliable D call. The CDR3 covers 13 residues. V was clipped by 3 bases and J by 8 bases, with 11 bases between them. Per germline, CDR1 SGHNT and CDR2 YENEEA. As DNA, the CDR3 is TGTGCCAGCAGCTTCTCTTTGGGCGATGAGCAGTTCTTC. Translation: CASSFSLGDEQFF. Supplemented by reference TRBV11-3 and TRBJ2-1, the full variable domain reads EAGVVQSPRYKIIEKKQPVAFWCNPISGHNTLYWYLQNLGQGPELLIRYENEEAVDDSQLPKDRFSAERLKGVDSTLKIQPAELGDSAVYLCASSFSLGDEQFFGPGTRLTVL.

This chain uses TRBV5-1 with TRBJ1-1; 7 positions match TRBD1. CDR1 SGHRS and CDR2 YFSETQ come from the germline V gene. J lost 4 bases, V lost 2 bases, and 5 bases had no gene match. The CDR3 consists of 14 residues. The CDR3 nucleotides are TGCGCCAGCAGCTTTAAGACAGGGACCACTGAAGCTTTCTTT. It is translated as CASSFKTGTTEAFF.

A few counts support this clonotype. The chain carries TRBV4-1 and TRBJ2-3; D may be TRBD2 (7 bases). Germline V gene data show CDR1 as MGHRA and CDR2 as YSYEKL. V lost 1 base to trimming and J lost 3 bases, with 14 bases between them. The CDR3 is made up of 16 amino acids. This CDR3 is CASSQGWGGRTDTQYF. The CDR3 bases are TGCGCCAGCAGCCAAGGGTGGGGGGGCCGAACAGATACGCAGTATTTT.

This chain links TRBV20-1 with TRBJ2-5; TRBD2 matches at 7 bases. CDR3 length equals 15 residues. V was pared by 0 bases and J by 2 bases, with 6 bases of the junction left unmatched. CDR1 is DFQATT, CDR2 SNEGSKA, per germline (reference sequence). CDR3 loop: CSARERPGLQETQYF. CDR3 bases: TGCAGTGCTAGAGAGAGACCGGGACTACAAGAGACCCAGTACTTC.

This clonotype was seen a handful of times. The chain is built from TRBV20-1 and TRBJ2-5; no clear D. CDR3 length: 13 residues. Trimming took 6 bases from V and 0 from J, leaving 11 bases between them. Germline V gene data show CDR1 as DFQATT and CDR2 as SNEGSKA (reference sequence). CDR3 sequence (DNA): TGCAGTGCCTCGACGGCGAACCAAGAGACCCAGTACTTC. It specifies CSASTANQETQYF.

This sequence joins TRBV4-3 and TRBJ2-1; 8 bases line up with TRBD2. This CDR3 is 17 amino acids long. V lost 0 bases, J lost 4 bases, and 8 bases stayed unmatched. Germline V gives CDR1 LGHNA, CDR2 YSLEER. The DNA of the CDR3 is TGCGCCAGCAGCCAAGATCAGCAGCGGGAGCTATACAATGAGCAGTTCTTC. Translated: CASSQDQQRELYNEQFF.

This clonotype has a count of ten or more. This rearrangement joins TRBV12-3 or TRBV12-4 to TRBJ2-7, with 8 bases aligning to TRBD1. The CDR3 is made up of 13 amino acids. J lost 2 bases, V lost 5 bases, and 2 bases had no gene match. The CDR3 sequence: CASSRDRPYEQYF. CDR3 DNA sequence: TGTGCCAGCAGTCGGGACAGGCCCTACGAGCAGTACTTC.

J is TRBJ1-1 and V is TRBV12-3 or TRBV12-4, with D perhaps matching TRBD1 (6 bases). Deletions cut 3 bases from V and 2 bases from J, with 13 bases between. The CDR3 totals 15 residues. CDR3 nucleotide sequence: TGTGCCAGCAGTTTTAGCTACAGGGCTAACACTGAAGCTTTCTTT. Residues: CASSFSYRANTEAFF.

This clonotype was seen a handful of times. The rearrangement joins TRBV18 to TRBJ2-7, with unresolved D. The CDR3 extends over 13 amino acids. Germline assignment: CDR1 KGHSH and CDR2 LQKENI. V gave up 1 base and J gave up 3 bases, with 7 bases separating them. CDR3 residues: CASSPRRFYEQYF. Written as DNA, the CDR3 is TGTGCCAGCTCACCACGACGGTTCTACGAGCAGTACTTC. Complete variable domain (other parts from reference TRBV18 and TRBJ2-7): NAGVMQNPRHLVRRRGQEARLRCSPMKGHSHVYWYRQLPEEGLKFMVYLQKENIIDESGMPKERFSAEFPKEGPSILRIQQVVRGDSAAYFCASSPRRFYEQYFGPGTRLTVT.

CDR3 bases: TGTGCCAGCAGCTATTTGACAGGGGACGAGCAGTACTTC. This translates into CASSYLTGDEQYF. The genes are TRBV7-9 and TRBJ2-7; 8 bases are a match to TRBD1. Looked up from germline, CDR1 is SEHNR and CDR2 is FQNEAQ (reference sequence). The ends lost 4 bases at V and 5 bases at J; junction bases unmatched: 4. The CDR3 runs to 13 residues. Supplemented by reference TRBV7-9 and TRBJ2-7, the full variable domain reads DTGVSQNPRHKITKRGQNVTFRCDPISEHNRLYWYRQTLGQGPEFLTYFQNEAQLEKSRLLSDRFSAERPKGSFSTLEIQRTEQGDSAMYLCASSYLTGDEQYFGPGTRLTVT.

This clonotype was seen a few times. The rearrangement uses TRBV7-2 and TRBJ1-1; 7 nucleotides align to TRBD1. The germline CDR1 and CDR2 sequences are SGHTA and FQGNSA. J was trimmed by 1 base and V by 9 bases; bases with no gene match: 17. The length of the CDR3 is 17 residues. In nucleotides, the CDR3 is TGTGCCAGACCTGCTTCCGAGACAGGGTCTTGGAACACTGAAGCTTTCTTT. Translated: CARPASETGSWNTEAFF.

V gene TRBV5-1 combines with J gene TRBJ2-3, with TRBD2 identical over 7 bases. CDR3 length: 13 amino acids. V was clipped by 9 bases and J by 0 bases; unmatched bases: 4. Germline V gives CDR1 SGHRS, CDR2 YFSETQ. CDR3 residues: CATSGMSTDTQYF. The CDR3 bases are TGCGCCACTAGCGGAATGAGCACAGATACGCAGTATTTT.

This clonotype was picked up a small number of times. This rearrangement joins TRBV20-1 to TRBJ2-7; D may be TRBD1 or TRBD2 (7 bases each). Between the trimmed V and J ends, which lost 4 bases and 2 bases, there was a span of 18 bases. Germline loops: CDR1 DFQATT, CDR2 SNEGSKA (reference sequence). The CDR3 has 15 amino acids. CDR3 sequence reads: CSANPPAGGAYEQYF. DNA of the CDR3: TGCAGTGCTAACCCCCCGGCAGGGGGGGCCTACGAGCAGTACTTC.

This clonotype has more than one count but fewer than ten. This sequence joins TRBV30 and TRBJ2-3; perhaps TRBD2 as D (7 bases). This CDR3 contains 15 residues. Germline CDR1 is GTSNPN and CDR2 is SVGIG (reference sequence). CDR3 nucleotide sequence: TGTGCGTGGTGCGAAGGGGGGGCTAGCACAGATACGCAGTATTTT. Amino acid sequence: CAWCEGGASTDTQYF.

This clonotype has just a few counts. The J gene is TRBJ2-2, the V gene TRBV7-2, with unresolved D. V was pared by 5 bases and J by 4 bases, with 14 bases between. The germline CDR1 and CDR2 sequences are SGHTA and FQGNSA. The CDR3 spans 15 residues. CDR3 DNA: TGTGCCAGCAGCCTCACAGTGGCTGGCACCGGGGAGCTGTTTTTT. Protein sequence: CASSLTVAGTGELFF.

The V call is TRBV24-1, the J call TRBJ2-3; D possibly uses TRBD1 or TRBD2 (5 bases each). V shed 6 bases and J shed 3 bases, with 12 bases lying between them. The CDR3 has 14 amino acids. The V gene's germline CDR1 is KGHDR and CDR2 SFDVKD. The CDR3 sequence: CATSRQGRTDTQYF. In nucleotides, the CDR3 is TGTGCCACCAGTAGGCAGGGACGGACAGATACGCAGTATTTT.

The CDR3 reads CASSSRDRGQGDTQYF. The CDR3 coding sequence is TGTGCCAGCAGTTCCAGGGACAGGGGGCAGGGAGATACGCAGTATTTT. The rearrangement uses TRBV27 and TRBJ2-3, with 12 bases identical to TRBD1. The length of the CDR3 is 16 residues. Per the germline V gene, CDR1 is MNHEY and CDR2 is SMNVEV (reference sequence). The ends lost 4 bases at V and 5 bases at J; junction bases unmatched: 7.

This clonotype was observed at least ten times. The V and J genes are TRBV7-6 and TRBJ2-3; 13 bases line up with TRBD2. This CDR3 contains 15 residues. Trimming cost V 3 bases and J 4 bases; bases outside gene matches: 1. Germline V CDR1 and CDR2: SGHVS, FNYEAQ. The CDR3 region is CASSLTSGRPDTQYF. For the CDR3, the DNA is TGTGCCAGCAGCTTGACTAGCGGGAGGCCAGATACGCAGTATTTT.